This T cell receptor (beta chain) was obtained from a study of hypomethylating agent response in myelodysplastic syndrome (dated by TCRdb to the early 2020s). Some background on the complete study: Patients were treated with the hypomethylating agents azacitidine (8 of 11) or decitabine (3 of 11). Among the myelodysplastic syndrome patients in the cohort, several were male and 2 were female. On average the patients were approximately 72 +/- 6.3 years old, and a diploid cytogenetic profile was seen most often. The most frequent mutation was TET2, found in about 45% of the 11 patients. A few patients did not respond, whereas six or seven responded with either complete response or hematologic improvement. Response was defined as complete response or hematologic improvement, and any patient who met neither criterion was considered a non-responder. Broader findings and caveats from the paper: Responders more often showed novel clonotypes emerging, while non-responders displayed more contracted clonotypes after treatment. A possible recognition of novel MDS antigens by the shared GLIPH2 clusters was not confirmed and needs experimental validation. Only approximately 10 patients were analyzed, so the study cohort was small. Healthy control donors were not age-matched to MDS patients, which could have impacted the MDS versus healthy comparison. After hypomethylating agent treatment, no significant change in richness, rarefaction diversity or clonality was seen, either across all patients or within response groups.

Bulk bone marrow was analyzed without sorting T-cell subsets. Bone marrow from 11 to 12 myelodysplastic syndrome patients was immunosequenced for TCR beta CDR3 regions before and after hypomethylating agent therapy. To track the repertoire longitudinally, every patient provided one baseline bone marrow along with two to three bone marrows taken at different post-treatment timepoints. Genomic DNA was isolated from whole bone marrow, and DNA quality was assessed with TapeStation, NanoDrop OneC and PicoGreen assays. Preparation of the library involved the immunoSEQ multiplex PCR assay. Sequencing was run at survey resolution with two replicates of about 200 ng each, for a total of about 400 ng of DNA per sample. Rearranged TCRB sequences in genomic DNA were detected with the hsTCRB kit using multiplex PCR primers targeting V and J genes. The CDR3 region was amplified in a first PCR of around 34 cycles using the QIAGEN Multiplex PCR Kit. An 8-cycle second PCR added sample barcodes and Illumina adapters to each replicate. Quantification of the pooled libraries was done with a QuantStudio 6 and the KAPA library quantification kit. Roughly 14 pM of pooled libraries was sequenced on an Illumina MiSeq using 156-cycle single-end reads plus a 15-cycle index read. The paper's data handling went like this. Of fewer than 200,000 unique clonotypes, less than 2% were flagged by VDJdb annotation as previously reported viral-epitope-specific. Raw reads were processed into normalized, annotated TCRB repertoires with the immunoSEQ Data Assistant and immunoSEQ Analyzer. Clonotype analysis used the immunarch R package version 0.6.5 and BioAnalyzer. Before richness was estimated, every repertoire was downsampled to match the clone count of the smallest repertoire. Clonotypes were sorted into expanded, contracted or novel categories with Fisher's exact tests, where novel meant the clonotype had zero frequency before treatment. Significantly changed CDR3 beta sequences were clustered with GLIPH2 at simulation_depth=1000 and kmer_min_depth=3, and CDR3s shorter than five residues were left out. TCRdb re-hosts the immuneACCESS table, in-frame sequences only. Its copies lack some clones; in the studies checked, an unresolved V gene accounts for under half of them, and the cause for the rest is not known. V and J calls and clone size are as listed in that table; D and trimming were resolved from the DNA. The sample table records almost 7,500 clones; around 87% of these occur just once. Of the sample, 16% is held by the ten largest clones.

Comments on this clone: Its target antigen remains unknown. No much larger clone is present one base from it, and per-base qualities are unavailable.

Cut back by 0 bases and 2 bases, the V and J ends lie 0 bases apart. CDR3 length: 13 amino acids, cysteine to phenylalanine. Only the CDR3 DNA stays, 39 bases, in frame from base 1. In the germline V gene, CDR1 corresponds to SGDLS and CDR2 to YYNGEE. This sequence was found in a human donor with myelodysplastic syndrome. The rearranged segments are TRBV9 and TRBJ2-6, with the identity of the D gene unclear. The sequencing here drew on bone marrow, taken before or after starting hypomethylating agent treatment for myelodysplastic syndrome (not recorded which). Here the CDR3 is given as CASSVAGANVLTF. The DNA sequence is given as TGTGCCAGCAGCGTAGCTGGGGCCAACGTCCTGACTTTC.